Below, 3 T cell receptor beta chains from the same sample are listed, as sequenced in a study of blood T cell repertoires in COVID-19. The assay was immunoSEQ multiplex PCR, and TCRdb's table has in-frame clones only and misses some. The data show some 60,000 clones, with around four fifths seen just once and roughly a fifth held by the top ten. Sample: peripheral blood. The receptors stem from a young man with COVID-19, enrolled during active disease.

In DNA, the CDR3 is TGTGCCACCAGCAGAGTTTCCGGAGCTGAAGCTTTCTTT. Translating gives CATSRVSGAEAFF. The genes are TRBV15 and TRBJ1-1; no clear D gene. The CDR3 contains 13 residues. V lost 1 base to trimming and J lost 6 bases, with 9 bases between them. Germline V gene data show CDR1 as LNHNV and CDR2 as YYDKDF (reference sequence).

The chain couples TRBV7-9 to TRBJ2-1; perhaps TRBD1 as D (6 bases). The germline gives CDR1 SEHNR, CDR2 FQNEAQ (reference sequence). V gave up 5 bases and J gave up 0 bases, with 20 bases separating them. There are 18 residues in the CDR3. CDR3 protein: CASSPTFNDRSSYNEQFF. The CDR3 nucleotides read TGTGCCAGCAGCCCCACATTCAATGACAGGAGCTCCTACAATGAGCAGTTCTTC.

J is TRBJ2-3 and V is TRBV7-3, with 7 bases fitting TRBD2. Germline trimming cut 2 bases from V and 7 bases from J; bases unmatched to any gene: 3. The CDR3 loop spans 13 amino acids. Germline CDR1 and CDR2: SGHTA and FQGTGA. Here the CDR3 DNA reads TGTGCCAGCAGCTTAGGACTAGACTATACGCAGTATTTT. Translating gives CASSLGLDYTQYF.